The 29 T cell receptor beta chains listed next were all sequenced from one sample in a study of T-cell reconstitution after alpha-beta-depleted transplantation in children. Library preparation (for TCRbeta) was performed with unique molecular identifiers. From the PCR reads, TCRdb called clonotypes with MiXCR, one entry per CDR3 protein. The sample yields hundreds of thousands of distinct CDR3 sequences, approximately 14% seen once. Sequenced here: PBMCs, sampled before TCRalphabeta/CD19-depleted stem cell transplant. The receptors here all came from a girl aged 2 to 9 with congenital amegakaryocytic thrombocytopenia, due to receive a stem cell transplant.

Worth noting for this clonotype: A much larger clonotype is one base distant, so this may be a read error. This chain links TRBV27 with TRBJ2-2; D gene unclear. The CDR3 sequence is 14 residues long. Germline CDR1 reads MNHEY; CDR2 reads SMNVEV (reference sequence). CDR3 nucleotide sequence: TGTGCCAGCAGTTTAAGGGCGAACACCTGGGAGCTGTTTTTT. This sequence encodes CASSLRANTWELFF.

In this sample, this clonotype turned up a few times. The genes are TRBV5-1 and TRBJ2-3, with 13 bases matching TRBD2. Germline CDR1 reads SGHRS; CDR2 reads YFSETQ. The CDR3 is 16 residues long. J lost 6 bases, V lost 0 bases, and 4 bases had no gene match. CDR3 DNA: TGCGCCAGCAGCTTGGAACTAGCGGGAGGGGCGGATACGCAGTATTTT. Its protein is CASSLELAGGADTQYF. Complete variable domain (other parts from reference TRBV5-1 and TRBJ2-3): KAGVTQTPRYLIKTRGQQVTLSCSPISGHRSVSWYQQTPGQGLQFLFEYFSETQRNKGNFPGRFSGRQFSNSRSEMNVSTLELGDSALYLCASSLELAGGADTQYFGPGTRLTVL.

V gene TRBV7-9 combines with J gene TRBJ2-5; the D is unclear. The germline V gene has CDR1 SEHNR and CDR2 FQNEAQ (reference sequence). Trimming shortened V by 11 bases and J by 5 bases, and 12 bases separated the two germline ends. The CDR3 is 11 residues long. CDR3 sequence reads: CAGRSEETQYF. The CDR3 bases are TGTGCCGGACGCAGTGAGGAGACCCAGTACTTC.

This clonotype was seen ten or more times. The rearrangement uses TRBV12-3 or TRBV12-4 and TRBJ2-7; a weak D match, TRBD2 (5 bases). V was pared by 5 bases and J by 6 bases, with 8 bases between. The length of the CDR3 is 11 residues. CDR3 protein: CASSVEGEQYF. CDR3 nucleotide sequence: TGTGCCAGCAGTGTAGAGGGCGAGCAGTACTTC.

This clonotype came up a few times. The CDR3, as DNA: TGCAGTGCTCCCCCAAGAAGGAGCGGGAGGGTGAGGCAAGAGACCCAGTACTTC. Translated: CSAPPRRSGRVRQETQYF. V gene TRBV20-1 combines with J gene TRBJ2-5; 10 positions match TRBD2. V trimming: 5 bases; J trimming: 2 bases; junction bases outside the gene matches: 17. CDR3 length: 18 residues. Germline assignment: CDR1 DFQATT and CDR2 SNEGSKA (reference sequence).

This clonotype was recorded at least ten times. Compared with germline, one end of the junction differs, possibly owing to a read error. The V gene is TRBV5-4, the J gene TRBJ1-1; a possible D gene is TRBD1 (5 bases). The CDR3 loop spans 13 amino acids. Germline V CDR1 and CDR2: SGHNT, YYREEE (reference sequence). This chain's CDR3 is CASSAGANTEAFF. The CDR3 coding sequence is TGCGCCAGCAGCGCCGGGGCTAACACTGAAGCTTTCTTT.

V usage is TRBV7-2 and J usage is TRBJ2-3; D gene ambiguous. Trimming left V 2 bases short and J 0 bases short, with 6 bases between. Germline CDR1 is SGHTA and CDR2 is FQGNSA. This CDR3 is 14 amino acids long. The CDR3 loop reads CASSLRMSTDTQYF. The CDR3 DNA sequence: TGTGCCAGCAGCTTAAGGATGAGCACAGATACGCAGTATTTT.

This clonotype was seen only a few times. The V and J genes are TRBV5-5 and TRBJ2-1; D is perhaps TRBD2 (5 bases). Looked up from germline, CDR1 is SGHKS and CDR2 is YYEKEE (reference sequence). V was clipped by 4 bases and J by 0 bases, with 14 bases between them. The CDR3 consists of 16 residues. The CDR3 sequence: CASSRGQVSSYNEQFF. The CDR3 DNA reads as TGTGCCAGCAGCCGCGGGCAGGTGAGCTCCTACAATGAGCAGTTCTTC.

This clonotype was seen ten or more times. This CDR3 reads CASSESGGWDDEQFF. The DNA of the CDR3 is TGTGCCAGCAGTGAATCGGGGGGCTGGGACGATGAGCAGTTCTTC. The chain couples TRBV25-1 to TRBJ2-1; possibly TRBD2 for D (7 bases). This CDR3 is 15 amino acids long. The V end was cut by 1 base, the J end by 8 bases, with 15 bases between. From germline, CDR1 is MGHDK and CDR2 SYGVNS.

This clonotype was found a few times. The gene calls are TRBV4-2 and TRBJ1-4, with 9 bases that match TRBD1. Trimming at V came to 4 bases and at J to 11 bases, leaving 8 bases not matched to a gene. The CDR3 runs 14 residues. Germline assignment: CDR1 LGHNA and CDR2 YNFKEQ. The CDR3 sequence: CASSLTGGAGKLFF. In DNA form, the CDR3 reads TGTGCCAGCAGCCTTACAGGGGGCGCGGGCAAACTGTTTTTT.

In its sample, this clonotype was seen a few times. V gene TRBV24-1 combines with J gene TRBJ2-1; D possibly matches TRBD1 or TRBD2 (5 bases each). Germline lookup yields CDR1 KGHDR and CDR2 SFDVKD. V lost 5 bases and J 4 bases, leaving 29 bases between the germline ends. This CDR3 region has 20 residues. For the CDR3, the DNA is TGTGCCACCAGTGCCCTAGGGAATAGTCGTAGGAGTGGGGGATACAATGAGCAGTTCTTC. Its protein is CATSALGNSRRSGGYNEQFF.

In its sample, this clonotype was seen many times. The chain has TRBV20-1 and TRBJ2-7; 7 nucleotides line up with TRBD2. V dropped 0 bases and J dropped 2; count of bases not matched to a gene: 7. Per the germline V gene, CDR1 is DFQATT and CDR2 is SNEGSKA (reference sequence). The CDR3 runs 15 residues. CDR3 in DNA: TGCAGTGCTAGAGATCAGGTAGCGGGCGCCTACGAGCAGTACTTC. Its protein product is CSARDQVAGAYEQYF.

The chain combines TRBV12-3 or TRBV12-4 with TRBJ2-1; unclear D gene. Trimming pared 7 bases from V and 10 bases from J, leaving 8 bases between. The CDR3 extends over 10 amino acids. CDR3 sequence reads: CASNSNEQFF. The CDR3, as DNA: TGTGCCAGCAACAGCAACGAGCAGTTCTTC.

There are a few counts of this clonotype. One end of the junction fails to match germline, which may point to a read error. The chain has TRBV7-8 and TRBJ2-7; 8 nucleotides align to TRBD2. The CDR3 consists of 13 residues. Germline lookup yields CDR1 SGHVS and CDR2 FQNEAQ. The CDR3 DNA reads as TGTGCCAGCAGTTACGCGGATGGGGGACTAGGACACTTC. This codes for CASSYADGGLGHF. The full variable domain, in which reference TRBV7-8 and TRBJ2-7 provide the parts outside the CDR3, is GAGVSQSPRYKVAKRGQDVALRCDPISGHVSLFWYQQALGQGPEFLTYFQNEAQLDKSGLPSDRFFAERPEGSVSTLKIQRTQQEDSAVYLCASSYADGGLGHFGPGTRLTVT.

This clonotype was recorded many times. At one end, the junction sequence differs from germline, possibly due to a read error. This chain uses TRBV10-3 with TRBJ2-1, with 13 bases aligning to TRBD2. The germline V gene has CDR1 ENHRY and CDR2 SYGVKD. The CDR3 has 13 amino acids. The CDR3, as DNA: TGTGCCATCAGTACCGGGACTAGCGGGACTGAAGTCTTC. The encoded protein is CAISTGTSGTEVF.

This clonotype has ten or more counts. The CDR3 DNA follows: TGCAGCGTTGTGAGAGCCGCCTACAATGAGCAGTTCTTC. Protein sequence: CSVVRAAYNEQFF. The chain employs TRBV29-1 and TRBJ2-1; D remains unclear. The CDR3 sequence is 13 residues long. V was shortened by 4 bases and J by 2 bases, with 9 bases between the two germline ends. The germline V gene encodes CDR1 SQVTM and CDR2 ANQGSEA.

The rearrangement links TRBV4-1 to TRBJ2-1; D uncertain. Trimming shortened V by 2 bases and J by 8 bases, and 10 bases separated the two germline ends. This CDR3 is built from 13 residues. Germline V gene data show CDR1 as MGHRA and CDR2 as YSYEKL. For the CDR3, the DNA is TGCGCCAGCAGCCAATTAATACGGGATGAGCAGTTCTTC. Residues: CASSQLIRDEQFF.

This clonotype was counted at least ten times. This sequence joins TRBV20-1 and TRBJ2-5; 15 nucleotides line up with TRBD2. Germline lookup yields CDR1 DFQATT and CDR2 SNEGSKA (reference sequence). V trimming: 5 bases; J trimming: 4 bases; junction bases outside the gene matches: 8. This CDR3 region has 16 residues. CDR3 protein: CSAGGLAGGPRETQYF. The CDR3 coding sequence is TGCAGTGCTGGAGGACTAGCGGGAGGGCCACGAGAGACCCAGTACTTC.

This clonotype was detected only a few times. The chain joins TRBV20-1 to TRBJ1-2; no definite D call. There are 12 residues in the CDR3. The germline CDR1 and CDR2 sequences are DFQATT and SNEGSKA (reference sequence). V was trimmed by 5 bases and J by 1 base, leaving 8 bases between them. In DNA, the CDR3 is TGCAGTGCTTTTAAGAATAACTATGGCTACACCTTC. Amino acid sequence: CSAFKNNYGYTF.

This clonotype was counted at least ten times. The rearrangement joins TRBV9 to TRBJ2-7; D unresolved. V lost 0 bases, J lost 6 bases, and 22 bases lay in between. The CDR3 totals 17 residues. Germline V gives CDR1 SGDLS, CDR2 YYNGEE. CDR3 region: CASSVGKDATESSEQYF. The CDR3 nucleotides read TGTGCCAGCAGCGTAGGCAAGGATGCGACGGAGTCTAGCGAGCAGTACTTC.

On this clonotype itself: A read error may explain this, as a much larger clone is one base away. CDR3 in DNA: TGTCCCAGCAGTTACAATATGCGCGAGCAGTACTTC. This sequence encodes CPSSYNMREQYF. The chain employs TRBV12-3 or TRBV12-4 and TRBJ2-7; D remains unclear. CDR3 size: 12 residues.

This clonotype showed up just a few times. The chain combines TRBV11-2 with TRBJ1-6, with D possibly being TRBD1 (5 bases). V lost 0 bases and J lost 7, with 16 bases in between. Germline V gives CDR1 SGHAT, CDR2 FQNNGV. The CDR3 contains 17 residues. The CDR3 here is CASSLERSGWGNSPLHF. The CDR3 DNA reads TGTGCCAGCAGCTTAGAGCGGTCGGGTTGGGGGAATTCACCCCTCCACTTT. Complete variable domain (other parts from reference TRBV11-2 and TRBJ1-6): EAGVAQSPRYKIIEKRQSVAFWCNPISGHATLYWYQQILGQGPKLLIQFQNNGVVDDSQLPKDRFSAERLKGVDSTLKIQPAKLEDSAVYLCASSLERSGWGNSPLHFGNGTRLTVT.

This clonotype has only a few counts. This chain joins TRBV3-1 and TRBJ2-1; tentatively, D is TRBD2 (5 bases). The CDR3 has 15 amino acids. Trimming pared 1 base from V and 5 bases from J, leaving 12 bases between. Per the germline V gene, CDR1 is LGHDT and CDR2 is YNNKEL (reference sequence). The CDR3 reads CASSQGGYRDNEQFF. For the CDR3, the DNA is TGTGCCAGCAGCCAAGGAGGGTACCGGGACAATGAGCAGTTCTTC.

This clonotype has a handful of counts. The gene calls are TRBV12-3 or TRBV12-4 and TRBJ1-5; D gene uncertain. Between the trimmed V and J ends, which lost 5 bases and 7 bases, there was a span of 12 bases. The CDR3 consists of 13 residues. CDR3 coding DNA: TGTGCCAGCAGTCCGCCTAAAGGACAGCCCCAGCATTTT. This gives the protein CASSPPKGQPQHF.

This clonotype was seen many times. Here the CDR3 reads CASSLGLERADTQYF. The CDR3 nucleotides are TGTGCCAGCAGCTTAGGGCTAGAGAGGGCAGATACGCAGTATTTT. V usage is TRBV7-8 and J usage is TRBJ2-3; D perhaps matches TRBD2 (5 bases). CDR1 SGHVS and CDR2 FQNEAQ come from the germline V gene. With 1 base removed from V and 4 bases from J, the gap between germline ends came to 12 bases. The CDR3 has 15 amino acids.

The rearrangement joins TRBV5-1 to TRBJ2-7; 10 bases fit TRBD1. V gave up 0 bases and J gave up 3 bases; unmatched junction bases: 3. The CDR3 covers 15 residues. Germline loops: CDR1 SGHRS, CDR2 YFSETQ. CDR3 in amino acids: CASSLGDRGLYEQYF. For the CDR3, the DNA is TGCGCCAGCAGCTTGGGGGACAGGGGTCTCTACGAGCAGTACTTC.

This clonotype has just a few counts. This chain connects TRBV6-1 to TRBJ2-2; 12 nucleotides line up with TRBD1. CDR1 and CDR2 (germline): MNHNS, SASEGT. The CDR3 is 17 residues long. Losses at the gene ends were 0 bases for V and 7 bases for J; bases not matched to a gene: 6. CDR3 nucleotide sequence: TGTGCCAGCAGTGAAGCCTCCGGGACAGGGGGCTTCGGGGAGCTGTTTTTT. It translates to CASSEASGTGGFGELFF.

This chain links TRBV5-1 with TRBJ2-7; 13 nucleotides line up with TRBD2. The CDR3 runs to 17 residues. The trim removed 0 bases at V and 3 bases at J, leaving 6 bases unmatched. CDR1 and CDR2 (germline): SGHRS, YFSETQ. CDR3 loop: CASSLALGLAGDYEQYF. Written as DNA, the CDR3 is TGCGCCAGCAGCTTGGCCCTAGGACTAGCGGGAGACTACGAGCAGTACTTC.

This clonotype was recorded at least ten times. V and J are TRBV7-9 and TRBJ2-1; weak D call: TRBD2 (5 bases). Germline loops: CDR1 SEHNR, CDR2 FQNEAQ (reference sequence). This CDR3 has 13 residues. Deletions cut 5 bases from V and 9 bases from J, with 14 bases between. In DNA, the CDR3 is TGTGCCAGCAGCCCAACTGTTGGAGGTGAGCAGTTCTTC. Encoded protein: CASSPTVGGEQFF.